This entry lists 24 T cell receptor beta chains sequenced from one sample in a study of blood T cells in healthy people across ages. PCR was performed a second time for about 7 to 12 cycles using a sample-barcoded 5' primer and a J-beta primer mix. A single record per CDR3 protein comes from TCRdb applying MiXCR to the 5' RACE reads. The repertoire holds 1.6 million or so distinct CDR3 sequences, with 34% as singletons. The material sequenced was blood. Every receptor here comes from a woman aged 30 to 39 in good health.

V usage is TRBV25-1 and J usage is TRBJ2-1, with D unresolved. V was cut by 2 bases and J by 4 bases, with 6 bases left in between. The CDR3 is 13 amino acids. Germline V gives CDR1 MGHDK, CDR2 SYGVNS. CDR3 loop: CASSEGVYNEQFF. CDR3 DNA sequence: TGTGCCAGCAGTGAAGGGGTATACAATGAGCAGTTCTTC.

A word on this clonotype: With a much larger clone just one base away, this may be a read error. The chain employs TRBV3-1 and TRBJ2-3; D might be TRBD2 (6 bases). This CDR3 contains 14 residues. Germline CDR1 is LGHDT and CDR2 is YNNKEL (reference sequence). The CDR3: CANSYRGSTDTQYF. The DNA of the CDR3 is TGTGCCAACAGCTACCGGGGGAGCACAGATACGCAGTATTTT.

This rearrangement joins TRBV4-1 to TRBJ2-5; the match to TRBD2 covers 7 bases. The ends lost 6 bases at V and 0 bases at J; junction bases unmatched: 16. The CDR3 runs to 18 residues. Germline CDR1 reads MGHRA; CDR2 reads YSYEKL. The CDR3: CASRGEGTGGRNQETQYF. DNA of the CDR3: TGCGCCAGCAGGGGTGAAGGGACTGGCGGGAGAAACCAAGAGACCCAGTACTTC.

V is TRBV6-7 and J is TRBJ2-4, with D possibly being TRBD2 (6 bases). TRBV6-7 is an ORF, with its function uncertain. This CDR3 contains 16 residues. Trimming cost V 0 bases and J 9 bases, with 18 bases left between them. The CDR3 spells CASSYSGRRRASIQYF. The CDR3 DNA is TGTGCCAGCAGTTACTCGGGACGGAGGAGGGCTAGCATTCAGTACTTC.

This clonotype was recorded once. The chain combines TRBV7-8 with TRBJ1-1, with a tentative D call TRBD1 (5 bases). CDR3 length equals 12 residues. The V end lost 1 base, the J end lost 10 bases, and 10 bases lay between the germline ends. The germline V gene encodes CDR1 SGHVS and CDR2 FQNEAQ. The CDR3 is CASSLDRRGAFF. CDR3 bases: TGTGCCAGCAGCTTAGATCGGAGGGGAGCTTTCTTT.

This clonotype was seen a few times. The chain links TRBV7-8 to TRBJ1-1, with TRBD1 matching over 10 bases. Germline CDR1 SGHVS, CDR2 FQNEAQ. Trimming at V came to 1 base and at J to 3 bases, leaving 2 bases not matched to a gene. The CDR3 is 15 residues long. CDR3 loop: CASSLGGTGDTEAFF. The DNA of the CDR3 is TGTGCCAGCAGCTTAGGGGGGACAGGGGACACTGAAGCTTTCTTT.

Details on this clonotype: A much larger clone lies a single base off, so this may be a read error. V usage is TRBV5-1 and J usage is TRBJ2-7; D may be TRBD1 (6 bases). V lost 1 base and J lost 3, with 17 bases in between. Germline assignment: CDR1 SGHRS and CDR2 YFSETQ. CDR3 length: 16 amino acids. CDR3 region: CASSLKAAGAYYEQYF. CDR3 in DNA: TGCGCCAGCAGCTTGAAAGCGGCAGGGGCCTACTACGAGCAGTACTTC.

This clonotype was detected only a few times. This chain connects TRBV7-6 to TRBJ2-7, with D hard to call. V gave up 1 base and J gave up 6 bases, with 7 bases separating them. Germline loops: CDR1 SGHVS, CDR2 FNYEAQ. The CDR3 contains 12 residues. The DNA for the CDR3 is TGTGCCAGCAGCTTAGTTCCCACCGAGCAGTACTTC. Protein sequence: CASSLVPTEQYF. Full variable domain (rest looked up from reference TRBV7-6 and TRBJ2-7): GAGVSQSPRYKVTKRGQDVALRCDPISGHVSLYWYRQALGQGPEFLTYFNYEAQQDKSGLPNDRFSAERPEGSISTLTIQRTEQRDSAMYRCASSLVPTEQYFGPGTRLTVT.

Points on this clonotype: A much bigger clone sits one base away, suggesting this may be a read error. The V and J genes are TRBV10-3 and TRBJ2-3, with D perhaps matching TRBD1 (6 bases). Germline CDR1 ENHRY, CDR2 SYGVKD. Trimming took off 8 bases at V and 6 bases at J, with 21 bases between the two ends. The CDR3 extends over 15 amino acids. The CDR3 here is CAIAPGDRFADTQYF. CDR3 DNA sequence: TGTGCCATCGCCCCAGGGGACCGCTTTGCCGATACGCAGTATTTT.

This sequence joins TRBV5-1 and TRBJ1-2; D remains ambiguous. CDR3 size: 14 residues. Germline-derived CDR1 and CDR2 are SGHRS and YFSETQ. The V and J ends lost 4 bases and 4 bases respectively, with 14 bases between them. The CDR3 is CASSQTTDLYGYTF. DNA for the CDR3: TGCGCCAGCAGCCAAACCACAGACCTCTATGGCTACACCTTC.

This sequence joins TRBV20-1 and TRBJ1-2, with 7 nucleotides matching TRBD1. The CDR3 consists of 15 residues. The V gene end was trimmed by 3 bases and the J gene end by 1 base; junction bases not matched to a gene: 8. Germline V lookup: CDR1 DFQATT, CDR2 SNEGSKA (reference sequence). This CDR3 is CSASKTGLINYGYTF. As DNA, the CDR3 is TGCAGTGCTAGTAAGACAGGGCTCATTAACTATGGCTACACCTTC.

This clonotype was seen once. V and J are TRBV6-5 and TRBJ2-3, with D tentatively TRBD2 (6 bases). CDR3 length: 14 amino acids. With 8 bases removed from V and 2 bases from J, the gap between germline ends came to 14 bases. Germline V gene sequence: CDR1 MNHEY, CDR2 SVGAGI. The chain's CDR3 is CASRPGVDTDTQYF. DNA for the CDR3: TGTGCCAGCCGGCCGGGGGTGGACACAGATACGCAGTATTTT.

This clonotype has only a few counts. V usage is TRBV28 and J usage is TRBJ2-3; D possibly corresponds to TRBD2 (6 bases). Germline CDR1 MDHEN, CDR2 SYDVKM. Trimming took 5 bases from V and 4 from J, leaving 16 bases between them. The CDR3 runs 15 residues. The DNA of the CDR3 is TGTGCCAGCAGTCCTGGGACGGAGGGCCCAGATACGCAGTATTTT. Its protein is CASSPGTEGPDTQYF.

This clonotype was seen more than once but under ten times. V is TRBV7-3 and J is TRBJ1-2; 9 bases match TRBD1. From germline, CDR1 is SGHTA and CDR2 FQGTGA. CDR3 length: 17 amino acids. V gave up 5 bases and J gave up 4 bases; unmatched junction bases: 14. CDR3 DNA: TGTGCCAGCAGCCCAAATCCGGGACAGGGTCGTAGCTATGGCTACACCTTC. Amino acids: CASSPNPGQGRSYGYTF.

This clonotype was seen only a few times. V usage is TRBV20-1 and J usage is TRBJ2-1; TRBD1 matches at 7 bases. The junction had 12 bases not matched to a gene; V was cut back by 0 bases and J by 1 base. The CDR3 length is 18 residues. Germline CDR1 and CDR2: DFQATT and SNEGSKA (reference sequence). CDR3 amino acids: CSARDLGQAGVSYNEQFF. The CDR3 DNA follows: TGCAGTGCTAGAGACCTAGGACAGGCTGGAGTGTCCTACAATGAGCAGTTCTTC.

This clonotype showed up just once. The chain is built from TRBV20-1 and TRBJ1-3; D is uncertain. V lost 3 bases, J lost 2 bases, and 2 bases lay in between. The CDR3 is made up of 11 amino acids. Per germline, CDR1 DFQATT and CDR2 SNEGSKA (reference sequence). DNA of the CDR3: TGCAGTGCTAGGACTGGAAACACCATATATTTT. It specifies CSARTGNTIYF.

This clonotype was found a few times. The chain has TRBV20-1 and TRBJ2-1; 8 positions agree with TRBD2. V trimming: 0 bases; J trimming: 5 bases; junction bases outside the gene matches: 9. There are 16 residues in the CDR3. CDR1 is DFQATT and CDR2 is SNEGSKA in the germline V gene (reference sequence). The CDR3 reads CSAREALSGSNNEQFF. The CDR3 coding sequence is TGCAGTGCTAGAGAAGCCTTAAGCGGGAGTAACAATGAGCAGTTCTTC.

This clonotype was seen repeatedly, ten times or more. The rearrangement links TRBV29-1 to TRBJ2-7; 9 positions match TRBD1. The germline CDR1 and CDR2 sequences are SQVTM and ANQGSEA. With V trimmed by 5 bases and J by 4 bases, 3 bases remained unmatched. The CDR3 has 12 amino acids. This CDR3 reads CSVWGQGYEQYF. For the CDR3, the DNA is TGCAGCGTTTGGGGACAGGGTTACGAGCAGTACTTC.

A word on this clonotype: A read error may account for a junction end that differs from germline. The V and J genes are TRBV14 and TRBJ2-7; the match to TRBD2 covers 15 bases. The CDR3 length is 16 residues. CDR1 SGHDN and CDR2 FVKESK come from the germline V gene. For the CDR3, the DNA is TGTGCCGGCAGCCCGATCCCGGGACTAGCGGGAGGCGAGCAGTACTTC. Translated: CAGSPIPGLAGGEQYF.

Ten or more counts support this clonotype. This chain joins TRBV25-1 and TRBJ2-7; D tentatively reads TRBD1 or TRBD2 (5 bases each). The germline V and J ends were trimmed by 2 bases and 5 bases, with 13 bases remaining between them. CDR3 length equals 14 residues. CDR1 MGHDK and CDR2 SYGVNS come from the germline V gene. The CDR3 is CASSEEGRVDEQYF. CDR3 DNA sequence: TGTGCCAGCAGTGAAGAGGGCAGGGTAGACGAGCAGTACTTC.

This chain connects TRBV7-2 to TRBJ2-3; the D gene could be TRBD1 or TRBD2 (5 bases each). Trimming stripped 8 bases from V and 0 bases from J, with 15 bases between. CDR1 is SGHTA and CDR2 is FQGNSA in the germline V gene. CDR3 length: 15 residues. The CDR3 reads CASELGEGSTDTQYF. The DNA for the CDR3 is TGTGCCAGCGAACTGGGGGAAGGGAGCACAGATACGCAGTATTTT.

The rearrangement links TRBV27 to TRBJ1-2; D unresolved. The CDR3 contains 13 residues. Germline V gene lookup returns CDR1 MNHEY and CDR2 SMNVEV (reference sequence). Between the trimmed V and J ends, which lost 2 bases and 6 bases, there was a span of 10 bases. CDR3 DNA: TGTGCCAGCAGTTTAAGTAGGGTTCATGGCTACACCTTC. Translated, it gives CASSLSRVHGYTF.

This clonotype was counted between two and nine times. This chain links TRBV12-3 or TRBV12-4 with TRBJ2-7; D is uncertain. Trimming stripped 3 bases from V and 0 bases from J, with 15 bases between. CDR3 length equals 16 residues. CDR3 sequence: CASSFIKAVNSYEQYF. Written as DNA, the CDR3 is TGTGCCAGCAGTTTTATTAAGGCAGTAAACTCCTACGAGCAGTACTTC.

The chain employs TRBV9 and TRBJ2-7; D assignment may be TRBD1 or TRBD2 (5 bases each). V lost 4 bases, J lost 2 bases, and 16 bases lay in between. CDR1 and CDR2 (germline): SGDLS, YYNGEE. The CDR3 runs to 15 residues. CDR3 region: CASSPGGGPAYEQYF. DNA for the CDR3: TGTGCCAGCAGCCCGGGTGGGGGACCTGCCTACGAGCAGTACTTC.